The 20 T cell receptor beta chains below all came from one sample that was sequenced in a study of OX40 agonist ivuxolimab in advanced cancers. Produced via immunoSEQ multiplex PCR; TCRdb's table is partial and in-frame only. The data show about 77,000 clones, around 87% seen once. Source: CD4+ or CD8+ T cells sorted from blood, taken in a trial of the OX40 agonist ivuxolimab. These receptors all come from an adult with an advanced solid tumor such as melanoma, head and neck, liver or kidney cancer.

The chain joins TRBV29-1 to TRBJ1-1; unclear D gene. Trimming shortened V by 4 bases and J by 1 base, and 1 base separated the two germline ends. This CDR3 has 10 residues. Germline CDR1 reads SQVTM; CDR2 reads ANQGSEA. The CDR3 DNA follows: TGCAGCGTTGGGAACACTGAAGCTTTCTTT. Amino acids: CSVGNTEAFF.

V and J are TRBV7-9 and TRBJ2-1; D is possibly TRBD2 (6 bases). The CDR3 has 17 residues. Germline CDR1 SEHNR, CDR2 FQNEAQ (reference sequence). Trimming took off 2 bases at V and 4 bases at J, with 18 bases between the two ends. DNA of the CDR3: TGTGCCAGCAGCTTAAGAGTAGACATAGGAGGGTACAATGAGCAGTTCTTC. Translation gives CASSLRVDIGGYNEQFF.

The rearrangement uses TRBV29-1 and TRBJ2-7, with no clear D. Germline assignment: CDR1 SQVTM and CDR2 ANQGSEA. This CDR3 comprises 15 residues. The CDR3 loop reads CRTRVKQTSSYEQYF. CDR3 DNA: TGCAGGACAAGAGTGAAACAGACAAGCTCCTACGAGCAGTACTTC.

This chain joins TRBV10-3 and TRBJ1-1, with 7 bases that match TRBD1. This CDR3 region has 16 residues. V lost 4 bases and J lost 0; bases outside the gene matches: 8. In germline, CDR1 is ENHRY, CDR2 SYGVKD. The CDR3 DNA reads TGTGCCATCAGTGGAGGGGGCGGGGGTCTGAACACTGAAGCTTTCTTT. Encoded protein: CAISGGGGGLNTEAFF.

DNA for the CDR3: TGTGCCACCAGCAGTGACTACAGTGGCTCTCAGCCCCAGCATTTT. Its protein is CATSSDYSGSQPQHF. The J gene is TRBJ1-5, the V gene TRBV15; D gene ambiguous. Germline V gene sequence: CDR1 LNHNV, CDR2 YYDKDF (reference sequence). V was trimmed by 3 bases and J by 6 bases, leaving 15 bases between them. The CDR3 consists of 15 residues. Full variable domain (outside the CDR3, taken from reference TRBV15 and TRBJ1-5): DAMVIQNPRYQVTQFGKPVTLSCSQTLNHNVMYWYQQKSSQAPKLLFHYYDKDFNNEADTPDNFQSRRPNTSFCFLDIRSPGLGDTAMYLCATSSDYSGSQPQHFGDGTRLSIL.

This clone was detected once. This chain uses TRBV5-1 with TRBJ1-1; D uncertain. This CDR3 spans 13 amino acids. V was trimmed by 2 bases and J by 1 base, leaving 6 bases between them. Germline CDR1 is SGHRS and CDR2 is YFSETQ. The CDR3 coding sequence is TGCGCCAGCAGCTTCGGAGCGAACACTGAAGCTTTCTTT. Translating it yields CASSFGANTEAFF.

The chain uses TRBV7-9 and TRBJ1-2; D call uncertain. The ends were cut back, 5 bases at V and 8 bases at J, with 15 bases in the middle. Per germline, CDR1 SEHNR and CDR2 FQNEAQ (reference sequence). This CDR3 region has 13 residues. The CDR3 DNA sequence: TGTGCCAGCAGCCACCCCCCCCTGGGAGGCTACACCTTC. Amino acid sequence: CASSHPPLGGYTF.

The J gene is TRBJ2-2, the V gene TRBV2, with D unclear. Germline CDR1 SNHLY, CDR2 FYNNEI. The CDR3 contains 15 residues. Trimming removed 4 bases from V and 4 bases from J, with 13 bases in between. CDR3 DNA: TGTGCCAGCAGTGTGAATGCAGGCCCCACCGGGGAGCTGTTTTTT. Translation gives CASSVNAGPTGELFF.

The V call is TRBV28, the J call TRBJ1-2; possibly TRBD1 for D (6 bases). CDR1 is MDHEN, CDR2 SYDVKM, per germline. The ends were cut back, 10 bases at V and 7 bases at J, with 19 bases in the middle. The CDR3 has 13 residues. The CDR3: CATERGTHLGYTF. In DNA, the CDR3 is TGTGCCACCGAAAGGGGGACCCATCTTGGCTACACCTTC.

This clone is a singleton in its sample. DNA of the CDR3: TGTGCCGCGTACAGGGGGTCGGAAAAACTGTTTTTT. Its translation is CAAYRGSEKLFF. This chain connects TRBV30 to TRBJ1-4, with 8 bases lining up with TRBD1. Per germline, CDR1 GTSNPN and CDR2 SVGIG (reference sequence). J gave up 8 bases and V 8 bases, and 7 bases lay outside the gene matches. The CDR3 sequence is 12 residues long.

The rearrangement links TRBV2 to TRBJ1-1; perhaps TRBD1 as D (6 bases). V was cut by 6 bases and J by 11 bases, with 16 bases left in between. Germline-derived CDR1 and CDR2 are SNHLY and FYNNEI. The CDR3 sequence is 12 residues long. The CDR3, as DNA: TGTGCCAGCAGCGGGGGGGCCCTGTGGGCTTTCTTT. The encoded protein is CASSGGALWAFF.

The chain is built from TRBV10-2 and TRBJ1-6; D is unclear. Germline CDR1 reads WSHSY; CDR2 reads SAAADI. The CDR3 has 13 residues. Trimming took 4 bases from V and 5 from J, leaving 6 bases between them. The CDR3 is CASSVPNNSPLHF. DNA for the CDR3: TGCGCCAGCAGTGTTCCAAATAATTCACCCCTCCACTTT.

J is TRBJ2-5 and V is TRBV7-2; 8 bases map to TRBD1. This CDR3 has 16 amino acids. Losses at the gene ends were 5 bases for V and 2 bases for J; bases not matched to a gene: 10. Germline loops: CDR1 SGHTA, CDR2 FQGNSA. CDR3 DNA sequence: TGTGCCAGCAGCCCCCCGGGTGACAGGGGACAAGAGACCCAGTACTTC. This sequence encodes CASSPPGDRGQETQYF.

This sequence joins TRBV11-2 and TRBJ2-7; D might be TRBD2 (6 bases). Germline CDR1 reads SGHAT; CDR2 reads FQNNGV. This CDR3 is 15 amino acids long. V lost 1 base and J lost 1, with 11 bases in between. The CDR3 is CASSLAPEGSYEQYF. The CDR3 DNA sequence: TGTGCCAGCAGCTTAGCACCGGAGGGATCCTACGAGCAGTACTTC.

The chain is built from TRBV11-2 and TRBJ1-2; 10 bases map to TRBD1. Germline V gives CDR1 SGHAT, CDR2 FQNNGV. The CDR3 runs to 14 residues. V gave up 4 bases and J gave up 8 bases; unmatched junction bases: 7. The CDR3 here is CASSWDRGISGYTF. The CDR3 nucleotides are TGTGCCAGCAGCTGGGACAGGGGAATTAGCGGCTACACCTTC.

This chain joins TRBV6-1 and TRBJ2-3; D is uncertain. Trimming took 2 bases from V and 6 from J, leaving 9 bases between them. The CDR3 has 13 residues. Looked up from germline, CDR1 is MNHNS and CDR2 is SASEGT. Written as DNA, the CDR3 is TGTGCCAGCAGTGAAAAGGTGGGGGATACGCAGTATTTT. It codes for CASSEKVGDTQYF.

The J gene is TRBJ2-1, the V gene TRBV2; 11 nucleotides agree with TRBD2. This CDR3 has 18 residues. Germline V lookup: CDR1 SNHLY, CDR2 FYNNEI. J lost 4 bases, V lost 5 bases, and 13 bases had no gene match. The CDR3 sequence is CASSNPGLAAYAYNEQFF. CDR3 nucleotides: TGTGCCAGCAGTAACCCGGGACTAGCGGCCTACGCATACAATGAGCAGTTCTTC.

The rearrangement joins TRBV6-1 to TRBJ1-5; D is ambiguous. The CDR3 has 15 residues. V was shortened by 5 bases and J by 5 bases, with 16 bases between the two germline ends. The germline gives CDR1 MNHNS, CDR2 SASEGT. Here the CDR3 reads CASSQSFSGDQPQHF. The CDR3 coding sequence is TGTGCCAGCAGTCAATCTTTCTCCGGGGATCAGCCCCAGCATTTT.

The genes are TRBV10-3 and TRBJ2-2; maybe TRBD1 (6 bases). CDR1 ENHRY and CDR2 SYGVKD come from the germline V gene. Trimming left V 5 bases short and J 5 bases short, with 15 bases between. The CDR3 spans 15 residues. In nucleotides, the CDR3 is TGTGCCATCAGTACTACAGGGATGGGGACCGGGGAGCTGTTTTTT. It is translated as CAISTTGMGTGELFF.

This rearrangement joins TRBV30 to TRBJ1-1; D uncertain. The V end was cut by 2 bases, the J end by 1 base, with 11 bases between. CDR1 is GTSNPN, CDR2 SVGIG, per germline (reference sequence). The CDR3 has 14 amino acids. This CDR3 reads CAWSSWAENTEAFF. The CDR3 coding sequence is TGTGCCTGGAGTTCATGGGCGGAGAACACTGAAGCTTTCTTT.